This TCR beta chain was sequenced for a study of blood T cells in healthy people across ages. Regarding the study as a whole: The unsorted PBMCs prevented any conclusive comparison of naive versus antigen-experienced cells.

The CDR3 has 13 amino acids. V was clipped by 9 bases and J by 4 bases, with 15 bases between them. Germline V gene lookup returns CDR1 LNHDA and CDR2 SQIVND (reference sequence). Combining a sample-barcoded 5' primer with a J-beta primer mix, a second PCR ran for 7 to 11 cycles. One entry per CDR3 protein results from TCRdb running MiXCR on the 5' RACE reads. The sample records 1.5 million to 2 million distinct CDR3 sequences, 49% being singletons. Peripheral blood was drawn, 7.5 to 10 milliliters per donor. Concerning this clonotype: Its antigen remains unidentified.

Sequences were obtained from blood. The rearrangement uses TRBV19 and TRBJ1-1; D call uncertain. This receptor was obtained from a woman in her thirties or forties in good health. CDR3 protein: CARPFWISTEAFF. The CDR3 coding sequence is TGTGCCAGGCCCTTTTGGATCAGCACTGAAGCTTTCTTT.